This entry is about one TCR beta chain. Its specificity is unknown. Together with a sample-barcoded 5' primer, a J-beta primer mix was included in a second PCR lasting roughly 6 to 12 cycles. TCRdb reanalysed the 5' RACE reads using MiXCR and keeps one entry per CDR3 protein. The data show some 710,000 distinct CDR3 sequences, less than 60% seen once. There are 16 residues in the CDR3. Trimming pared 0 bases from V and 0 bases from J, leaving 9 bases between. These data belong to a study of blood T cells in healthy people across ages. Study results and caveats: Possibly confounding the expanded clonotype changes was the fact that donor CMV status was unknown. Diversity of TCR beta per million T cells declined in a roughly linear way with age. Without sorted subsets, naive and antigen-experienced compartments could not be conclusively compared.

The source of this sequence is a man older than 75 in good health. V usage is TRBV12-3 or TRBV12-4 and J usage is TRBJ1-5; no firm D call. Material: blood. This chain's CDR3 is CASSLAGIYSNQPQHF. CDR3 nucleotides: TGTGCCAGCAGTTTAGCAGGGATATATAGCAATCAGCCCCAGCATTTT.